There are a few counts of the clone carrying this TCR beta chain. One entry per CDR3 protein results from TCRdb running MiXCR on the reads. The sample lists around 170,000 distinct CDR3 sequences, around 14% occurring once. J gave up 7 bases and V 1 base, and 9 bases lay outside the gene matches. The CDR3 is 15 amino acids. Germline CDR1 reads SEHNR; CDR2 reads FQNEAQ (reference sequence). This record belongs to a study of T cell repertoires in cytomegalovirus infection. The wider study: A matching HLA type, together with CMV infection, was signaled by public TCR beta signatures.

This receptor was obtained from a human donor in good health (CMV status not recorded). Some clones in this sample may be carry-over from other donors' samples. V is TRBV7-9 and J is TRBJ1-1; TRBD1 aligns across 7 bases. What was sequenced was PBMCs. The CDR3 loop is CASSLVGQTNDEAFF. CDR3 in DNA: TGTGCCAGCAGCTTAGTGGGACAGACGAACGATGAAGCTTTCTTT.